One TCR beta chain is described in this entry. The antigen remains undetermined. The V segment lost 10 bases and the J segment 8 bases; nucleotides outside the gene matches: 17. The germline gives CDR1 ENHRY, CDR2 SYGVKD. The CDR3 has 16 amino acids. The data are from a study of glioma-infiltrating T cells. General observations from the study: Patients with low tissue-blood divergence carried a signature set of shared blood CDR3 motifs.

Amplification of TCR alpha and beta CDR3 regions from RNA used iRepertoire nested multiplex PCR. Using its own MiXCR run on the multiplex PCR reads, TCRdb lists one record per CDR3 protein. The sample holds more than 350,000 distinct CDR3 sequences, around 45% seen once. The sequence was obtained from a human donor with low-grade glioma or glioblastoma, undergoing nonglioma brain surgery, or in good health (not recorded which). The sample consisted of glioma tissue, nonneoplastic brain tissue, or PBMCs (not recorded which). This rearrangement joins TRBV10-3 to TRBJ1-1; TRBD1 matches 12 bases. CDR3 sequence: CATGWGGGQGATEAFF. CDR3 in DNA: TGTGCCACCGGCTGGGGAGGGGGACAGGGGGCGACGGAAGCTTTCTTT.